The sequence of this T cell receptor beta chain was determined in a study of blood T cell repertoires in COVID-19. As for the study in general: From T cells, B-cell-depleted T cells, or PBMCs came the material, which was cDNA or gDNA.

This clone came up many times. The method was immunoSEQ multiplex PCR; TCRdb's version includes in-frame clones alone and lacks a portion of them. Of 250,000 to 400,000 clones detected, 90% appear once; the ten largest clones hold roughly 2.9%. CDR3 length: 13 amino acids. Germline CDR1 and CDR2: MDHEN and SYDVKM. Trimming left V 3 bases short and J 2 bases short, with 5 bases between. The chain couples TRBV28 to TRBJ1-5, with D perhaps TRBD1 (5 bases). Sample: peripheral blood. This clonotype originated in a woman aged 25 to 45 with COVID-19, enrolled during active disease. CDR3 sequence reads: CASSLTGNQPQHF. DNA of the CDR3: TGTGCCAGCAGTTTGACAGGCAATCAGCCCCAGCATTTT.